The entry below describes one TCR beta chain. Antigen: not known. This specimen belongs to a study of cytomegalovirus exposure and HLA in healthy donors. General observations from the study: Available immune exposure information covered CMV serostatus only. Looking again later, the authors saw that most CMV-associated TCR beta chains seemed HLA-restricted.

Researchers ran the PCR with 60 Vbeta and 13 Jbeta primers. The table came from immunoSEQ multiplex PCR; TCRdb's copy has only in-frame clones and leaves some out. The clone table shows approximately 82,000 clones, with the ten largest holding approximately 1.6%. The CDR3 totals 14 residues. Looked up from germline, CDR1 is MDHEN and CDR2 is SYDVKM. Trimming pared 5 bases from V and 4 bases from J, leaving 13 bases between. The TCR sequence derives from a woman aged 60-70 years in good health and CMV-seronegative. The V call is TRBV28, the J call TRBJ2-3; D not certain. The sequenced material came from PBMCs. The CDR3 region has the DNA TGTGCCAGCAGTGCTCACGAGATGCCAGATACGCAGTATTTT. Protein: CASSAHEMPDTQYF.